The source of this T cell receptor (beta chain) is a study of blood T cell repertoires in COVID-19. Study details: There were acute and convalescent COVID-19 samples, and they came from the United States, Italy and Spain.

The V and J ends lost 6 bases and 5 bases respectively, with 17 bases between them. The germline V gene encodes CDR1 KGHSH and CDR2 LQKENI. The CDR3 totals 14 residues. Per the study methods: Reference gene primers were amplified, and this amplification served to estimate nucleated cell counts. This table comes from immunoSEQ multiplex PCR, and its TCRdb copy is limited to in-frame clones, with some not included. V and J calls and clone size follow that table, whereas D and trimming were derived from the DNA. This table holds about 170,000 clones, 84% found once. The chain joins TRBV18 to TRBJ2-7; maybe TRBD2 (6 bases). This TCR was recovered from a man between 35 and 55 years old who had recovered from COVID-19. Sequencing used peripheral blood. The CDR3: CASSAAGGRNEQYF. The CDR3 region has the DNA TGTGCCAGCTCCGCCGCCGGGGGTAGGAACGAGCAGTACTTC.